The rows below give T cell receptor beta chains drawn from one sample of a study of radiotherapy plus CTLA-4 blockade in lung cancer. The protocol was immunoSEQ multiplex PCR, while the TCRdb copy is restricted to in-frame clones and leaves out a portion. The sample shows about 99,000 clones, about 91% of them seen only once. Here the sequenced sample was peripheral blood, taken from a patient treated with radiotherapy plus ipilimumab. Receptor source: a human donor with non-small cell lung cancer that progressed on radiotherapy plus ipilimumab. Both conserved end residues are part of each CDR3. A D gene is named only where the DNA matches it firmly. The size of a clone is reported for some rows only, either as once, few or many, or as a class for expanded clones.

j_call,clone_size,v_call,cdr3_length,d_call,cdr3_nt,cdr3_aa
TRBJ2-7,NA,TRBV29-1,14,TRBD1,TGCAGCGTTGCCGGGACAGGGGGCCCGTACGAGCAGTACTTC,CSVAGTGGPYEQYF
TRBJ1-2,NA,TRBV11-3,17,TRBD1,TGTGCCAGCAGCTTAGGGGGGACAGAGGCGCGCCACTATGGCTACACCTTC,CASSLGGTEARHYGYTF
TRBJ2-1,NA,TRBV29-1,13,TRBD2,TGCAGCGTTGGACTAGCGGGAGGAGATGAGCAGTTCTTC,CSVGLAGGDEQFF
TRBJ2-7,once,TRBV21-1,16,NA,TGTGCCAGCAGCCTACTTTTAGGGACGTTTGTTTGCGAGCAGTACTTC,CASSLLLGTFVCEQYF
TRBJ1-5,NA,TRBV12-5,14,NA,TGTGCTAGTGGAGACAGCCATAGCAATCAGCCCCAGCATTTT,CASGDSHSNQPQHF
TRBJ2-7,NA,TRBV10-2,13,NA,TGCGCCAGCAGAGGGAAGCTCGGCGGCGAGCAGTACTTC,CASRGKLGGEQYF
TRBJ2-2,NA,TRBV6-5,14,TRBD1,TGTGCCAGTCGGGGGACAGGGAACACCGGGGAGCTGTTTTTT,CASRGTGNTGELFF
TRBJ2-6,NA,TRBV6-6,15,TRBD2,TGTGCCAGCAGTTTCAAGCGGGAGTTGGCCAACGTCCTGACTTTC,CASSFKRELANVLTF
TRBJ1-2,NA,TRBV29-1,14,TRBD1,TGCAGCGTCACCCCCAGGACAGGGGAAAGGCGCTACACCTTC,CSVTPRTGERRYTF
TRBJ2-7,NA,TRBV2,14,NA,TGTGCCAGCAGTGAGGAGCGGAGCTCCTACGAGCAGTACTTC,CASSEERSSYEQYF
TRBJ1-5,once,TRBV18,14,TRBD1,TGTGCCAGCTCAGTACAGGGGGCGTCTCAGCCCCAGCATTTT,CASSVQGASQPQHF
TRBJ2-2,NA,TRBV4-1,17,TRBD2,TGCGCCAGCAGCCCGGGACTAGCGGGAGGTCGGACCGGGGAGCTGTTTTTT,CASSPGLAGGRTGELFF
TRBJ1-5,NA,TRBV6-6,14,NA,TGTGCCAGCAGTTACTCGGCAGGCCGGTGGCCCCAGCATTTT,CASSYSAGRWPQHF
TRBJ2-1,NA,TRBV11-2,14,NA,TGTGCCAGCAGCCCGATAAGCTCCTACAATGAGCAGTTCTTC,CASSPISSYNEQFF
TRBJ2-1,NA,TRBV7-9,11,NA,TGTGCCAGCGGAGGGCCAATTGAGCAGTTCTTC,CASGGPIEQFF
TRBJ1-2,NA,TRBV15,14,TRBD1,TGTGCCACCAGCAGCAGACAGGGTAACTATGGCTACACCTTC,CATSSRQGNYGYTF
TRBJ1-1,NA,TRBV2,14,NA,TGTGCCAGCAGTGAACGGGGGAAGAACACTGAAGCTTTCTTT,CASSERGKNTEAFF
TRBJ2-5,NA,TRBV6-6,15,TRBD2,TGTGCCAGCAGTTACGGGGGCGGGAGGAGAGAGACCCAGTACTTC,CASSYGGGRRETQYF
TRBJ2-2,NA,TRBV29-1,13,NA,TGCAGCGTTAGTCAGACGAACACCGGGGAGCTGTTTTTT,CSVSQTNTGELFF
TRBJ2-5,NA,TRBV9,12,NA,TGTGCCAGCAGCGTAGCCCTTGGTACCCAGTACTTC,CASSVALGTQYF
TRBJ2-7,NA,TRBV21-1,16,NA,TGTGCCAGCAGCAAAGTGGCCGGACAGGGAGTGTACGAGCAGTACTTC,CASSKVAGQGVYEQYF
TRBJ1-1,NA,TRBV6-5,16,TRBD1,TGTGCCAGCAGTTACTCGGGCAGGGGGACGAACACTGAAGCTTTCTTT,CASSYSGRGTNTEAFF
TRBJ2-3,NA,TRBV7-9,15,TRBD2,TGTGCCAGCAGTCGCACTAGCGGGGGCACAGATACGCAGTATTTT,CASSRTSGGTDTQYF
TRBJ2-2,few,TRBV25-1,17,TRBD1,TGTGCCAGCAGTCCGTCTCCCGACAGGGGGCGGGCCGGGGAGCTGTTTTTT,CASSPSPDRGRAGELFF
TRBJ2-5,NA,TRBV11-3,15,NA,TGTGCCAGCAGCCGTGGGGGGGCTCCGCAAGAGACCCAGTACTTC,CASSRGGAPQETQYF
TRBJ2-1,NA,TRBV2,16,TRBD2,TGTGCCAGCAGTGAAGGGACTAGCGGGCCTTACAATGAGCAGTTCTTC,CASSEGTSGPYNEQFF
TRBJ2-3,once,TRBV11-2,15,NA,TGTGCCAGCAGCAAGACAAGGGGGGGCACAGATACGCAGTATTTT,CASSKTRGGTDTQYF
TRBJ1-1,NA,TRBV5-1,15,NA,TGCGCCAGCAGCTCCTTTGGCACCTTGAACACTGAAGCTTTCTTT,CASSSFGTLNTEAFF
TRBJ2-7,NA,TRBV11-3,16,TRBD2,TGTGCCAGCAGCGTCCGACTAGCGGGAGATCGCCACGAGCAGTACTTC,CASSVRLAGDRHEQYF
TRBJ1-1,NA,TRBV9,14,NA,TGTGCCAGCAGCTTCCAGGGAGGGGACACTGAAGCTTTCTTT,CASSFQGGDTEAFF
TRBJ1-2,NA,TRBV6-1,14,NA,TGTGCCAGCAATCGGGCAGGGGATAACTATGGCTACACCTTC,CASNRAGDNYGYTF
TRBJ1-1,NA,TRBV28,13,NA,TGTGCCAGCACCAGAACTTTGAACACTGAAGCTTTCTTT,CASTRTLNTEAFF
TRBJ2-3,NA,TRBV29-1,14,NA,TGCAGCGCCCTTTGGGGCGCAGGGACAGATACGCAGTATTTT,CSALWGAGTDTQYF
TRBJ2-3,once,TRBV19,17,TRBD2,TGTGCCAGTAGTATAGATAAATTGGGCGGGAGTGGAGATACGCAGTATTTT,CASSIDKLGGSGDTQYF
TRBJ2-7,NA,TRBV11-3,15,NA,TGTGCCAGCAGCCCCGGCGGGACGGCTCCTATCGAGCAGTACTTC,CASSPGGTAPIEQYF
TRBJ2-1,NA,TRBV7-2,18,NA,TGTGCCAGCAGTCACCCCGTCCTTCGGCAGGGAAAGTACAATGAGCAGTTCTTC,CASSHPVLRQGKYNEQFF
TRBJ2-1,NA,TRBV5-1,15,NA,TGCGCCAGCAGTCAGGGAGAGAGCTCCTACAATGAGCAGTTCTTC,CASSQGESSYNEQFF
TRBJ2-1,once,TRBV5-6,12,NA,TGTGCCAGCAGCCCGCGGGACAATGAGCAGTTCTTC,CASSPRDNEQFF
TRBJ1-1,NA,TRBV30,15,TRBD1,TGTGCCTGGAGTGTATGGGGACAGGGGGGCACTGAAGCTTTCTTT,CAWSVWGQGGTEAFF
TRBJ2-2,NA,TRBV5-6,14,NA,TGTGCCAGCAGCTTGTTAGTTGGGAGCGGGGAGCTGTTTTTT,CASSLLVGSGELFF